This T cell receptor beta chain was sequenced in a study of cytomegalovirus exposure and HLA in healthy donors. Overall study context: An earlier analysis identified approximately 110 million unique TCR beta sequences in approximately 190 million T cells.

J gave up 7 bases and V 7 bases, and 6 bases lay outside the gene matches. From germline, CDR1 is LNHDA and CDR2 SQIVND (reference sequence). This CDR3 has 13 amino acids. The PCR made use of 60 Vbeta and 13 Jbeta primers. Generated by immunoSEQ multiplex PCR, the TCRdb table keeps only in-frame clones and is missing some. This sample's clone table lists roughly 50,000 clones. The source material was PBMCs. The chain employs TRBV19 and TRBJ2-1, with TRBD1 matching over 8 bases. This receptor was taken from a woman aged 40 to 50 in good health and CMV-seronegative. Written as DNA, the CDR3 is TGTGCCAGTACCTCTACAGGGGGGAATGAGCAGTTCTTC. This translates into CASTSTGGNEQFF.